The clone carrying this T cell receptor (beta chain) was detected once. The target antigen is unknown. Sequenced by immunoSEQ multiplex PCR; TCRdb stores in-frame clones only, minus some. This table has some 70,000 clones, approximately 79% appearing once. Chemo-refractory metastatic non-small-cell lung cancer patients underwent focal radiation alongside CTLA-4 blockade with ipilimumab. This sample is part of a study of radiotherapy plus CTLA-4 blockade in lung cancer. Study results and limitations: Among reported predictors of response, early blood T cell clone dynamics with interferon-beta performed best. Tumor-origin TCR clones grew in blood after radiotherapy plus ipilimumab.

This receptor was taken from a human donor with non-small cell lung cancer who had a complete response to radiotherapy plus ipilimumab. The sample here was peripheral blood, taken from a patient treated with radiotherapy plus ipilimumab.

The CDR3 DNA follows: TGTGCCAGCAGCACAACTAGCGGGAAGAGCAATGAGCAGTTCTTC. Translating gives CASSTTSGKSNEQFF. This chain links TRBV6-1 with TRBJ2-1; 10 nucleotides agree with TRBD2. Germline loops: CDR1 MNHNS, CDR2 SASEGT. V trimming: 6 bases; J trimming: 6 bases; junction bases outside the gene matches: 8. This CDR3 is built from 15 residues.